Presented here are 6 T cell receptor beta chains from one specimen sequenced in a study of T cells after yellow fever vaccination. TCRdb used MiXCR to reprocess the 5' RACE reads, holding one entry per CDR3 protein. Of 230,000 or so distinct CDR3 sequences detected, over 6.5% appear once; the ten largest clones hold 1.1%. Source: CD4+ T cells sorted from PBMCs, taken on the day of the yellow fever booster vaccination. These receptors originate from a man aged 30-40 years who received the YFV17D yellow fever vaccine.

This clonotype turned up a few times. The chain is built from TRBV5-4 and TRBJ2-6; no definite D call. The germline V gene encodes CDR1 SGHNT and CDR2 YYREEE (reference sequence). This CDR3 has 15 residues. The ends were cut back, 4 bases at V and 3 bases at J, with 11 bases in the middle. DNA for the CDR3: TGTGCCAGCAGCCCCGGACGGTTTGGGGCCAACGTCCTGACTTTC. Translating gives CASSPGRFGANVLTF.

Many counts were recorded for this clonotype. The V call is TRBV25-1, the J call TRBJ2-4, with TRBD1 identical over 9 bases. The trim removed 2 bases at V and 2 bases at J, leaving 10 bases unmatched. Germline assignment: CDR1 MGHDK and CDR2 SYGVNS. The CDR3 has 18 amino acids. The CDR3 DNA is TGTGCCAGCAGTGAAGCCTCCGGGACAGGGAAAACCAAAAACATTCAGTACTTC. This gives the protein CASSEASGTGKTKNIQYF. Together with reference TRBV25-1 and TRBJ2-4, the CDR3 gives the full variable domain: EADIYQTPRYLVIGTGKKITLECSQTMGHDKMYWYQQDPGMELHLIHYSYGVNSTEKGDLSSESTVSRIRTEHFPLTLESARPSHTSQYLCASSEASGTGKTKNIQYFGAGTRLSVL.

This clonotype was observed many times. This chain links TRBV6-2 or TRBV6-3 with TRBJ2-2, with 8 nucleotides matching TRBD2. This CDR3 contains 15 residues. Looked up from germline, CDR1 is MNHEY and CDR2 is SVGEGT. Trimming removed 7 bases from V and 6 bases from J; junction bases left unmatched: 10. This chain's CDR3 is CASTMTAGGAGELFF. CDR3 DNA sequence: TGTGCCAGCACCATGACGGCGGGAGGAGCCGGGGAGCTGTTTTTT.

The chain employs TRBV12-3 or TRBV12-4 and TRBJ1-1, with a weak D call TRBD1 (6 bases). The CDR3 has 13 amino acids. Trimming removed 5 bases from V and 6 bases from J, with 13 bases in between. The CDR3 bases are TGTGCCAGCAGTCACAGGGAGGGGGCTGAAGCTTTCTTT. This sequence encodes CASSHREGAEAFF.

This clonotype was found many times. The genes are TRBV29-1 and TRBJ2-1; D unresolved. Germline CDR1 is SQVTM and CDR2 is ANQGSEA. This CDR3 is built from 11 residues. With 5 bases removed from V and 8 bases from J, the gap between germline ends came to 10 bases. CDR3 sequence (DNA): TGCAGCGTTAGAACAGACTATGAGCAGTTCTTC. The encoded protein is CSVRTDYEQFF.

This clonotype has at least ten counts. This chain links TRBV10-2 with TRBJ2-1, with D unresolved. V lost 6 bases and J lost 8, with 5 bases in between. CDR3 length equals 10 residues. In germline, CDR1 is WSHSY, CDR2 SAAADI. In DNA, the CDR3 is TGCGCCAGCAGCGATTATGAGCAGTTCTTC. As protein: CASSDYEQFF.